The clone carrying this T cell receptor (beta chain) was recorded many times. Regions amplified from RNA transcripts were the TCR beta CDR3 regions. The HTBI primer set was used in a first-round RT-PCR of the TCR CDR3. One entry per CDR3 protein, called by TCRdb with MiXCR from the multiplex PCR reads. The profile covers roughly 99,000 distinct CDR3 sequences, with roughly 15% appearing a single time and 42% taken by the ten largest. This CDR3 spans 14 amino acids. Germline V gene sequence: CDR1 SGDLS, CDR2 YYNGEE. Trimming shortened V by 4 bases and J by 5 bases, and 13 bases separated the two germline ends. The record originates from a study of T cells in Graves' hyperthyroidism and ophthalmopathy. Each diagnosis was grounded in clinical symptoms, serum thyroxine and TRAb, thyroid ultrasound, and orbital computed tomography. The PBMCs studied were ones that came from 8.5 to 10 ml fresh peripheral blood.

Sequenced input: blood. The V call is TRBV9, the J call TRBJ1-5; D not resolved. The TCR was taken from a woman aged 45-65 years with Graves' hyperthyroidism. CDR3 bases: TGTGCCAGCAGCCCCATGGACGGGGATCAGCCCCAGCATTTT. This codes for CASSPMDGDQPQHF.